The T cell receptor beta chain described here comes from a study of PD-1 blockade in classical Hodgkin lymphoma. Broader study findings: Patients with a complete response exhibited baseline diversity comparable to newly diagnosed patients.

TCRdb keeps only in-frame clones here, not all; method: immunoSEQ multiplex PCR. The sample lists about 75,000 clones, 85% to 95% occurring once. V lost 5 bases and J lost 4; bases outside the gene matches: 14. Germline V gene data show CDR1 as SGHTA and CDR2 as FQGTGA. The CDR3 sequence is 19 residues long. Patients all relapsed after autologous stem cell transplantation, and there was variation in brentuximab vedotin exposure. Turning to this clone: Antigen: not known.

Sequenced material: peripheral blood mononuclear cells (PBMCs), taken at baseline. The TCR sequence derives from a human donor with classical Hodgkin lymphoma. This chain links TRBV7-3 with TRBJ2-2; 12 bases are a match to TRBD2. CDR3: CASSPRALAGGPGTGELFF. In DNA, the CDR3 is TGTGCCAGCAGCCCCAGGGCGCTAGCGGGGGGGCCAGGCACCGGGGAGCTGTTTTTT.